These 17 T cell receptor beta chains share one sample of origin, sequenced in a study of shared clonotypes between healthy human individuals. The protocol was immunoSEQ multiplex PCR, while the TCRdb copy is restricted to in-frame clones and leaves out a portion. Of more than 850,000 clones listed, around 82% are singletons. Sequenced material: memory CD4+ T cells from PBMCs. Sample subset: CD45RA-negative fraction. The receptors were gathered from a man younger than 35 in good health. Some clones in this sample may be carry-over from other donors' samples.

The chain links TRBV5-4 to TRBJ1-5; unclear D gene. There are 15 residues in the CDR3. V dropped 0 bases and J dropped 0 bases, with 7 bases sitting between them. The germline CDR1 and CDR2 sequences are SGHNT and YYREEE (reference sequence). The CDR3 nucleotides read TGTGCCAGCAGCTTGGCCACCTATAGCAATCAGCCCCAGCATTTT. Its translation: CASSLATYSNQPQHF.

DNA of the CDR3: TGTGCCAGCAGCTTAGGATCGGCCGCCGGGGAGCTGTTTTTT. Its protein is CASSLGSAAGELFF. The chain combines TRBV7-9 with TRBJ2-2; D remains unclear. Per the germline V gene, CDR1 is SEHNR and CDR2 is FQNEAQ (reference sequence). This CDR3 has 14 amino acids. Between the trimmed V and J ends, which lost 1 base and 6 bases, there was a span of 9 bases. The full variable domain, completed using reference TRBV7-9 and TRBJ2-2, is DTGVSQNPRHKITKRGQNVTFRCDPISEHNRLYWYRQTLGQGPEFLTYFQNEAQLEKSRLLSDRFSAERPKGSFSTLEIQRTEQGDSAMYLCASSLGSAAGELFFGEGSRLTVL.

The chain links TRBV2 to TRBJ1-2; TRBD1 is a possible D gene (5 bases). CDR1 and CDR2 from the germline V gene are SNHLY and FYNNEI. The V gene lost 4 bases and the J gene lost 2 bases, with 8 bases spanning the gap. The CDR3 runs to 13 residues. The CDR3 region is CASSGAGNYGYTF. The CDR3, as DNA: TGTGCCAGCAGTGGGGCAGGGAACTATGGCTACACCTTC.

V is TRBV18 and J is TRBJ2-5; 9 bases are shared with TRBD2. The V gene end was trimmed by 3 bases and the J gene end by 4 bases; junction bases not matched to a gene: 9. The length of the CDR3 is 16 residues. Germline loops: CDR1 KGHSH, CDR2 LQKENI. The CDR3 spells CASSPRLAGEGETQYF. The CDR3 coding sequence is TGTGCCAGCTCACCTAGATTAGCGGGAGAGGGAGAGACCCAGTACTTC.

This chain links TRBV21-1 with TRBJ1-1; no check of the table's D call, TRBD1, against the DNA was made. TRBV21-1 counts as a pseudogene. The CDR3 runs 14 residues. The CDR3 DNA follows: TGTGCCAGCAGCAAAGAGGGGCTGGACACTGAAGCTTTCTTT. The encoded protein is CASSKEGLDTEAFF.

CDR3 sequence (DNA): TGTGCCAGCAGCGTAGCGGGGCAGGGGGGCCCCTACGAGCAGTACTTC. Translation: CASSVAGQGGPYEQYF. The rearrangement joins TRBV9 to TRBJ2-7; tentative D call: TRBD1 (7 bases). Trimming took 0 bases from V and 2 from J, leaving 15 bases between them. Looked up from germline, CDR1 is SGDLS and CDR2 is YYNGEE. The CDR3 extends over 16 amino acids.

This clone was found many times. Other nucleotide sequences from this sample produce the same CDR3. V is TRBV28 and J is TRBJ2-7; D is perhaps TRBD2 (5 bases). V was shortened by 5 bases and J by 3 bases, with 5 bases between the two germline ends. The CDR3 contains 11 residues. From germline, CDR1 is MDHEN and CDR2 SYDVKM. The CDR3, as DNA: TGTGCCAGCAGTCGGGGCTACGAGCAGTACTTC. Translation: CASSRGYEQYF.

Of note for this clone: Distinct nucleotide sequences in the sample also encode this CDR3. The gene calls are TRBV29-1 and TRBJ2-5; D is unclear. This CDR3 spans 10 amino acids. Trimming took off 4 bases at V and 4 bases at J, with 4 bases between the two ends. Per germline, CDR1 SQVTM and CDR2 ANQGSEA. In DNA form, the CDR3 reads TGCAGCGTTGGACGAGAGACCCAGTACTTC. This encodes CSVGRETQYF.

The rearrangement joins TRBV28 to TRBJ1-2; 9 nucleotides agree with TRBD1. Looked up from germline, CDR1 is MDHEN and CDR2 is SYDVKM. The ends lost 9 bases at V and 2 bases at J; junction bases unmatched: 10. This CDR3 comprises 15 residues. The CDR3 loop is CASLSTGTGNYGYTF. In DNA form, the CDR3 reads TGTGCCAGTCTTTCTACCGGGACAGGGAACTATGGCTACACCTTC.

This clone has ten or more counts. The chain carries TRBV6-7 and TRBJ1-2; a possible D gene is TRBD1 (5 bases). TRBV6-7 is an open reading frame, and its role is uncertain. Trimming removed 4 bases at V and 4 bases at J, with 22 bases between. This CDR3 region has 17 residues. CDR3 sequence: CASSFLTSGTFVYGYTF. In DNA, the CDR3 is TGTGCCAGCAGTTTTCTGACATCCGGGACCTTCGTCTATGGCTACACCTTC.

The chain carries TRBV4-1 and TRBJ2-1, with D possibly matching TRBD2 (6 bases). V dropped 3 bases and J dropped 4 bases, with 13 bases sitting between them. This CDR3 is 15 amino acids long. In germline, CDR1 is MGHRA, CDR2 YSYEKL. The CDR3 region is CASSQVAVEYNEQFF. For the CDR3, the DNA is TGCGCCAGCAGCCAGGTAGCGGTAGAATACAATGAGCAGTTCTTC.

The chain is built from TRBV7-2 and TRBJ2-7; maybe TRBD2 (5 bases). The CDR3 loop spans 15 amino acids. The germline V gene encodes CDR1 SGHTA and CDR2 FQGNSA. Trimming pared 3 bases from V and 5 bases from J, leaving 17 bases between. The CDR3 protein is CASSFRSGSENEQYF. The CDR3 nucleotides are TGTGCCAGCAGCTTCAGGTCGGGGAGTGAGAACGAGCAGTACTTC.

In its sample, this clone was seen once. The chain links TRBV7-8 to TRBJ2-7; D remains unclear. This CDR3 has 13 amino acids. V was clipped by 2 bases and J by 6 bases, with 11 bases between them. The germline V gene encodes CDR1 SGHVS and CDR2 FQNEAQ. The CDR3 sequence: CASSLLADGEQYF. The CDR3 DNA follows: TGTGCCAGCAGCTTATTGGCAGATGGCGAGCAGTACTTC.

This chain joins TRBV6-1 and TRBJ2-7, with 10 bases lining up with TRBD1. The CDR3 length is 15 residues. CDR1 MNHNS and CDR2 SASEGT come from the germline V gene. Trimming took 3 bases from V and 2 from J; bases not matched to a gene: 4. CDR3 loop: CASSDGTGDAYEQYF. The CDR3 nucleotides read TGTGCCAGCAGTGACGGGACAGGGGACGCCTACGAGCAGTACTTC.

V gene TRBV6-1 combines with J gene TRBJ2-1; TRBD2 matches 9 bases. This CDR3 has 16 residues. V dropped 1 base and J dropped 14; count of bases not matched to a gene: 15. Germline V CDR1 and CDR2: MNHNS, SASEGT. DNA for the CDR3: TGTGCCAGCAGTGAAGATAGAGGCGGGAGGGCTGGTATGGAGTTCTTC. This sequence encodes CASSEDRGGRAGMEFF.

This chain joins TRBV7-6 and TRBJ2-7; no reliable D call. The germline V gene has CDR1 SGHVS and CDR2 FNYEAQ. There are 16 residues in the CDR3. Trimming took off 1 base at V and 3 bases at J, with 16 bases between the two ends. The CDR3 is CASSLGVKRADYEQYF. The CDR3 DNA sequence: TGTGCCAGCAGCTTAGGGGTAAAACGGGCGGACTACGAGCAGTACTTC.

Many counts were recorded for this clone. One end of the junction does not line up with germline, which may come from a read error. The rearrangement joins TRBV6-5 to TRBJ2-2; TRBD1 matches at 7 bases. The CDR3 contains 12 residues. Germline V gives CDR1 MNHEY, CDR2 SVGAGI. CDR3 residues: CASNRGGGELFF. The CDR3 region has the DNA TGTGCTAGCAACAGGGGCGGCGGGGAGCTGTTTTTT.